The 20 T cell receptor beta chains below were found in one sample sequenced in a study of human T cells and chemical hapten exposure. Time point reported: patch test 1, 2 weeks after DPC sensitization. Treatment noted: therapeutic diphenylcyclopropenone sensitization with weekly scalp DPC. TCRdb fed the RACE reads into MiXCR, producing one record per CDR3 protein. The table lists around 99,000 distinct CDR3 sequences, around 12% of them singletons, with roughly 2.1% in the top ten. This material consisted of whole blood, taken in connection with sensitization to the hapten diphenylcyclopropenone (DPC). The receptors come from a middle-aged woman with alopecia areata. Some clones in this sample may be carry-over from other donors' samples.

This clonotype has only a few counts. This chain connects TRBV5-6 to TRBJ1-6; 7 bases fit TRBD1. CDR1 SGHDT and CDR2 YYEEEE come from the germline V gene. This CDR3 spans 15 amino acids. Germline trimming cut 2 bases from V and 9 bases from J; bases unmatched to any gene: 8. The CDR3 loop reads CASSFTDRVGSPLHF. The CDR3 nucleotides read TGTGCCAGCAGCTTTACCGACAGGGTCGGTTCACCCCTCCACTTT. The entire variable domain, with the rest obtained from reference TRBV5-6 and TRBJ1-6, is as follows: DAGVTQSPTHLIKTRGQQVTLRCSPKSGHDTVSWYQQALGQGPQFIFQYYEEEERQRGNFPDRFSGHQFPNYSSELNVNALLLGDSALYLCASSFTDRVGSPLHFGNGTRLTVT.

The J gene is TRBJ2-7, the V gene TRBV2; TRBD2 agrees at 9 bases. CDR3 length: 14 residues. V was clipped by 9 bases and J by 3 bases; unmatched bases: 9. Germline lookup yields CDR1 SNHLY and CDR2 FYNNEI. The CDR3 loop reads CASDLAGLGYEQYF. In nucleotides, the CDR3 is TGTGCCAGTGACCTAGCGGGACTCGGCTACGAGCAGTACTTC.

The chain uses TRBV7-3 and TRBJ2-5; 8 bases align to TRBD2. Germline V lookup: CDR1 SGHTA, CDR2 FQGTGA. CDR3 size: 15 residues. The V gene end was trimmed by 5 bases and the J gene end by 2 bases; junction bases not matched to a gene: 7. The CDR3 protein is CASSHHGTRQETQYF. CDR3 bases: TGTGCCAGCAGCCACCACGGGACTAGACAAGAGACCCAGTACTTC.

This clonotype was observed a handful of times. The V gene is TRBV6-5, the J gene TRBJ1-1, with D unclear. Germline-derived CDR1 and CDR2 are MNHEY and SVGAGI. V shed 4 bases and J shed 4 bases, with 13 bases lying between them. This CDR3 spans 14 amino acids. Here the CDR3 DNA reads TGTGCCAGCAGTTCCCCCGGAGACCGCACTGAAGCTTTCTTT. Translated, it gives CASSSPGDRTEAFF.

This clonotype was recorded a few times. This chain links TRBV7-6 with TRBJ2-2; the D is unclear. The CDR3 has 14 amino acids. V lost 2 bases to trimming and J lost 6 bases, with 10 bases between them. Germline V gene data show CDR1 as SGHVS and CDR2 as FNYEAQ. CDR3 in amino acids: CASSLWAQAGELFF. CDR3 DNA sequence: TGTGCCAGCAGCTTATGGGCTCAGGCCGGGGAGCTGTTTTTT.

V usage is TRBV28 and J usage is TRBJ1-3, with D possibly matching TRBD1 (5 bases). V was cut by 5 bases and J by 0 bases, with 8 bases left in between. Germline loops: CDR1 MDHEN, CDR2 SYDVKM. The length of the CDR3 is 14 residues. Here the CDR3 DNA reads TGTGCCAGCAGTCGGGGCGGCTCTGGAAACACCATATATTTT. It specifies CASSRGGSGNTIYF.

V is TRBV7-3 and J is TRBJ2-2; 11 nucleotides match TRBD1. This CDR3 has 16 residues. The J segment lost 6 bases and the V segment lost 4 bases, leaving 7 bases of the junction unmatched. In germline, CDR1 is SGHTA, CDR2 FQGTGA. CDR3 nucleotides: TGTGCCAGCAGCTCCGGGCGGACAGGGGGCTCCGGGGAGCTGTTTTTT. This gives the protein CASSSGRTGGSGELFF.

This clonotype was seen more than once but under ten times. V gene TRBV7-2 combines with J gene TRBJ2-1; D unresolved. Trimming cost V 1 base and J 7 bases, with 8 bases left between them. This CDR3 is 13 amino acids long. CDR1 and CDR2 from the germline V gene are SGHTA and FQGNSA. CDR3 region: CASSLGYVNEQFF. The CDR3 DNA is TGTGCCAGCAGCTTAGGGTACGTGAATGAGCAGTTCTTC.

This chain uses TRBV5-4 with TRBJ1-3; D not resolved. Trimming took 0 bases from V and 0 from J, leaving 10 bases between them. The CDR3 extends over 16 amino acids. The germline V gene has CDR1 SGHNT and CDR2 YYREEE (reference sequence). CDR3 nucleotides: TGTGCCAGCAGCTTGGACAGCCTCCTCTCTGGAAACACCATATATTTT. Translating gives CASSLDSLLSGNTIYF.

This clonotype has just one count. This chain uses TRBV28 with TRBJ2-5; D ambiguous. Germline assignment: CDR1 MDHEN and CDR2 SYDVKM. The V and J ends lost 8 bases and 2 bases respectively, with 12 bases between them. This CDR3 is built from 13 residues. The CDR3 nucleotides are TGTGCCAGCGCCGACACTGGGCAAGAGACCCAGTACTTC. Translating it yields CASADTGQETQYF. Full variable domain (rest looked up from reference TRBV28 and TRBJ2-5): DVKVTQSSRYLVKRTGEKVFLECVQDMDHENMFWYRQDPGLGLRLIYFSYDVKMKEKGDIPEGYSVSREKKERFSLILESASTNQTSMYLCASADTGQETQYFGPGTRLLVL.

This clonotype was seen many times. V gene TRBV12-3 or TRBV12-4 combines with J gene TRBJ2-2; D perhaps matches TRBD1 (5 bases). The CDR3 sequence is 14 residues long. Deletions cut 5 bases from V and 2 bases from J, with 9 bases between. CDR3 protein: CASSKGVNTGELFF. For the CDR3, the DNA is TGTGCCAGCAGTAAAGGGGTTAACACCGGGGAGCTGTTTTTT.

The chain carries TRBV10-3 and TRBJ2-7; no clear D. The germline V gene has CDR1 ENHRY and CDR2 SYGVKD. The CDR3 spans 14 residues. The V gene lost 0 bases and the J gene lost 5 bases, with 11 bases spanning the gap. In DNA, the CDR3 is TGTGCCATCAGTGAGTCTCAGCGAGGCAACGAGCAGTACTTC. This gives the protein CAISESQRGNEQYF.

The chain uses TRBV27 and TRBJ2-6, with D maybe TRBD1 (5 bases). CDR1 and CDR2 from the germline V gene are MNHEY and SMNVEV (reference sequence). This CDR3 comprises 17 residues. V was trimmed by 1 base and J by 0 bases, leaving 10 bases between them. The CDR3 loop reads CASSLFGAGSGANVLTF. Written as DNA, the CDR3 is TGTGCCAGCAGTTTATTTGGGGCAGGCTCTGGGGCCAACGTCCTGACTTTC.

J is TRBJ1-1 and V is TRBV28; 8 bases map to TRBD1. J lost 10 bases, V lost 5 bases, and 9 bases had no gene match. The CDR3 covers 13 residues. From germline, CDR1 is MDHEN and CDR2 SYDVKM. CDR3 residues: CASSQGARGGAFF. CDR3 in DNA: TGTGCCAGCAGTCAGGGGGCGCGCGGCGGAGCTTTCTTT.

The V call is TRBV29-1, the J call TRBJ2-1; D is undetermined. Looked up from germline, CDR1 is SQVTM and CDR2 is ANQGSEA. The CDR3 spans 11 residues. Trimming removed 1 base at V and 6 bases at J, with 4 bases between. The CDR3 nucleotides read TGCAGCGTTGAAGCCGTCAATGAGCAGTTCTTC. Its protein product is CSVEAVNEQFF.

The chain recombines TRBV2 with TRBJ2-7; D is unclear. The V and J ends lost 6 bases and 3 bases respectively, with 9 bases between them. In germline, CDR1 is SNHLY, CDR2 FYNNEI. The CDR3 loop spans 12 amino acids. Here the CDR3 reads CASRGNSYEQYF. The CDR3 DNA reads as TGTGCCAGCAGGGGTAACAGCTACGAGCAGTACTTC.

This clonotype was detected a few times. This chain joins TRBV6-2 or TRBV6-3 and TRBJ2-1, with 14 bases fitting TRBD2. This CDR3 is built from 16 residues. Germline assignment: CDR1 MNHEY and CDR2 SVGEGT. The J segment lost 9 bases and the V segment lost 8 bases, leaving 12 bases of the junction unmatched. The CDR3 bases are TGTGCCAGCCGTATGGCAGGGACTAGCGGGAGTTTTGAGCAGTTCTTC. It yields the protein CASRMAGTSGSFEQFF.

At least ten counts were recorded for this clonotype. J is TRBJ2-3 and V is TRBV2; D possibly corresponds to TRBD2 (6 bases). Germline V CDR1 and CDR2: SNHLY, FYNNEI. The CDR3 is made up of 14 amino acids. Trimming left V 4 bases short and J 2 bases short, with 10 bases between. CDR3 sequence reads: CASSGGLTTDTQYF. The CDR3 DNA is TGTGCCAGCAGTGGGGGACTGACCACAGATACGCAGTATTTT.

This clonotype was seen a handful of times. CDR3 residues: CASSLGTSPNTEAFF. In nucleotides, the CDR3 is TGCGCCAGCAGCTTGGGGACATCCCCGAACACTGAAGCTTTCTTT. The chain employs TRBV5-1 and TRBJ1-1, with a possible D match to TRBD1 (5 bases). This CDR3 has 15 residues. V was clipped by 0 bases and J by 1 base, with 10 bases between them. Germline V gene sequence: CDR1 SGHRS, CDR2 YFSETQ.

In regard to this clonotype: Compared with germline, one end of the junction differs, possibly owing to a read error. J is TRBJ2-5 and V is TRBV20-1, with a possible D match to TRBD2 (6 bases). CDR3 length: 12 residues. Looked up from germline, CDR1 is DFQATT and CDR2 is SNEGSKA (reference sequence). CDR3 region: CSARDGTHIGGF. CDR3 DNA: TGCAGTGCTAGAGATGGGACGCACATCGGGGGCTTC.